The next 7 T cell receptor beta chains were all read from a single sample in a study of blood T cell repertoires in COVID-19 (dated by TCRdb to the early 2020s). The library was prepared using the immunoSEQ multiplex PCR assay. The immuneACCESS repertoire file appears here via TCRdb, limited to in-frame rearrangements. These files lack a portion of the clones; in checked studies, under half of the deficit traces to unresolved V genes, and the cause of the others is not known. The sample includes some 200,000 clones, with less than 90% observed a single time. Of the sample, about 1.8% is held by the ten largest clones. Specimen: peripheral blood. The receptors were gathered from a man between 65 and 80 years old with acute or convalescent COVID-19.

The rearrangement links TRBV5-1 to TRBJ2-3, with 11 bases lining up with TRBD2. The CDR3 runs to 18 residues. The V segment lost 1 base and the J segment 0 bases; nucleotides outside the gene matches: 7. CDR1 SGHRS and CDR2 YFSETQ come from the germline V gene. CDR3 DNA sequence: TGCGCCAGCAGCTTGACAGGGACTAGCGGACCTAGCACAGATACGCAGTATTTT. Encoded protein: CASSLTGTSGPSTDTQYF.

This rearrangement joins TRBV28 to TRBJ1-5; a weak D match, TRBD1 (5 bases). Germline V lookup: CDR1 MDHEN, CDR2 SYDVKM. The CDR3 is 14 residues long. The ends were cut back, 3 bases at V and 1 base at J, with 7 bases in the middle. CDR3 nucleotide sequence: TGTGCCAGCAGTTTTGGGGGGAGCAATCAGCCCCAGCATTTT. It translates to CASSFGGSNQPQHF.

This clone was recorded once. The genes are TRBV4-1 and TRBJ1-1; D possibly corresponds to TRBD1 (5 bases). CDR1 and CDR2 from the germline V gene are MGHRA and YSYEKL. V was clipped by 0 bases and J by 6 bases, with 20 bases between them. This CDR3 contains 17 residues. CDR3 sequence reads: CASSQEGTPWGVAEAFF. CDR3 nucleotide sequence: TGCGCCAGCAGCCAAGAAGGGACTCCTTGGGGGGTGGCTGAAGCTTTCTTT.

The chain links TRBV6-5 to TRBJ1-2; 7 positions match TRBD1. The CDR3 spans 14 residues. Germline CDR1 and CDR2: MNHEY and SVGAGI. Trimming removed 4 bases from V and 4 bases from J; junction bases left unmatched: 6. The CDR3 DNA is TGTGCCAGCAGTTCCATCGGGGACAGCTATGGCTACACCTTC. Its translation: CASSSIGDSYGYTF.

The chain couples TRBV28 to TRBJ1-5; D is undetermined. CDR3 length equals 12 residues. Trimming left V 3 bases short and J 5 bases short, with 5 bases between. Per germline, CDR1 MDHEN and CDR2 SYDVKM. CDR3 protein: CASSLSDQPQHF. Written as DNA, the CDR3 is TGTGCCAGCAGTTTGTCAGATCAGCCCCAGCATTTT.

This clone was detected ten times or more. CDR3 sequence: CASSRTSGSLDEQYF. The CDR3 DNA follows: TGTGCCAGCAGCCGTACTAGCGGGAGTCTCGACGAGCAGTACTTC. V is TRBV11-2 and J is TRBJ2-7, with 11 bases that match TRBD2. With 5 bases clipped from V and 5 bases from J, the junction kept 8 bases outside the gene matches. This CDR3 is 15 amino acids long. CDR1 and CDR2 from the germline V gene are SGHAT and FQNNGV.

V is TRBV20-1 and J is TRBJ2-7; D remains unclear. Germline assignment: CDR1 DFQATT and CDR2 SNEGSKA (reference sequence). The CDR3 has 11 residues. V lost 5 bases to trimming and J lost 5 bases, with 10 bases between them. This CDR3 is CSAEFADEQYF. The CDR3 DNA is TGCAGTGCTGAGTTCGCCGACGAGCAGTACTTC.